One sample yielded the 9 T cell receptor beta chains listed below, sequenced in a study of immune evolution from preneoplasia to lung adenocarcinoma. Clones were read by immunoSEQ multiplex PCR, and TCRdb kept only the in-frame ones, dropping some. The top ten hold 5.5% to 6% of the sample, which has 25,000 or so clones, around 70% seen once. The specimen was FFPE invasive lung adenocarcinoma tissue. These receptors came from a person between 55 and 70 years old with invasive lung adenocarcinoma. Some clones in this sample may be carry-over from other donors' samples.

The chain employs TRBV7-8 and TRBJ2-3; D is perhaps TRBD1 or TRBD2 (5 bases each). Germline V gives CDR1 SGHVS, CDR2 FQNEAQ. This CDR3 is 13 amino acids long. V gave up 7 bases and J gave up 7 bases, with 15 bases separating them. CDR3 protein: CASMGRGEHTQYF. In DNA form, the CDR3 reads TGTGCCAGCATGGGGCGAGGGGAACATACGCAGTATTTT.

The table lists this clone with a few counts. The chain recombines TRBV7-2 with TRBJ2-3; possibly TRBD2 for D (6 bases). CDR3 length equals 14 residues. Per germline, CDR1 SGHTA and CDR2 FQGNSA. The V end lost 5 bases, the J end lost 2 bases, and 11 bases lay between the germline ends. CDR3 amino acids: CASSTGLLTDTQYF. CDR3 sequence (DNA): TGTGCCAGCAGCACGGGACTTCTCACAGATACGCAGTATTTT.

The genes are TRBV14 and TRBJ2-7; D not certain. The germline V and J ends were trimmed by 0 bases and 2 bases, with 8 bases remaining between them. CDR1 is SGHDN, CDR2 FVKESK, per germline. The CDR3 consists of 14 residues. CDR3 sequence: CASSQDQFTYEQYF. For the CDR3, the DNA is TGTGCCAGCAGCCAAGATCAGTTTACCTACGAGCAGTACTTC.

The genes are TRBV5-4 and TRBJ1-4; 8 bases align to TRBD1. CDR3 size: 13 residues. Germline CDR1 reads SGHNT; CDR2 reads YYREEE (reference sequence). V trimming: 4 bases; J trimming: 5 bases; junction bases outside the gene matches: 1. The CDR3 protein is CASSRTGNEKLFF. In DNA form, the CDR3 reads TGTGCCAGCAGCCGGACAGGGAATGAAAAACTGTTTTTT.

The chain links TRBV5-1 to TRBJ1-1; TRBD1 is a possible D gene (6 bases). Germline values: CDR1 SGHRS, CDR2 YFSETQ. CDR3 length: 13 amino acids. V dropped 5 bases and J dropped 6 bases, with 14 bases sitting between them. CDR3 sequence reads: CASSSTGFSEAFF. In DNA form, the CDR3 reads TGCGCCAGCAGTTCTACAGGGTTCTCTGAAGCTTTCTTT.

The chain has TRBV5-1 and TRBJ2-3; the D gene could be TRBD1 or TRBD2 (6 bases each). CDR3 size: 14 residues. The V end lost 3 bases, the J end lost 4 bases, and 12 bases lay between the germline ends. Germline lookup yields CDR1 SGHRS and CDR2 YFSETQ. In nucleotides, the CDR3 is TGCGCCAGCAGCTCACAGGGAGGCCCAGATACGCAGTATTTT. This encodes CASSSQGGPDTQYF. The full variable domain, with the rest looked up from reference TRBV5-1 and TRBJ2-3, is KAGVTQTPRYLIKTRGQQVTLSCSPISGHRSVSWYQQTPGQGLQFLFEYFSETQRNKGNFPGRFSGRQFSNSRSEMNVSTLELGDSALYLCASSSQGGPDTQYFGPGTRLTVL.

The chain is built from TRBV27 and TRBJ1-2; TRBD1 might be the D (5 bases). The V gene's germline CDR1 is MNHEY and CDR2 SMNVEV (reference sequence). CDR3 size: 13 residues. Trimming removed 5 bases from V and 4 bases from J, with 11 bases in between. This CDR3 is CASSMQQGYGYTF. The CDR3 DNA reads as TGTGCCAGCAGTATGCAGCAGGGCTATGGCTACACCTTC.

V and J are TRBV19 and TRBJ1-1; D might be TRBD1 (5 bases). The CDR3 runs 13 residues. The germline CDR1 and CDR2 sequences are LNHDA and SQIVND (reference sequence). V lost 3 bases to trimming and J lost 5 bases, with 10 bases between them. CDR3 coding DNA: TGTGCCAGTAGTATGCAGGGTAGGACTGAAGCTTTCTTT. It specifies CASSMQGRTEAFF.

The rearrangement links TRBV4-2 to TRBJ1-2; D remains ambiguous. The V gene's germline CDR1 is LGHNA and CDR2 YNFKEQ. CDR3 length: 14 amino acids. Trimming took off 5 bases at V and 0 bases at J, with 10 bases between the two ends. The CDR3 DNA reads TGTGCCAGCAGCTTGGATCGGGCTAACTATGGCTACACCTTC. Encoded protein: CASSLDRANYGYTF.